The text below deals with one TCR beta chain. The data were obtained in a study of blood T cell repertoires in COVID-19. Study as a whole: Whether acute or convalescent, the COVID-19 samples came from the United States, Italy and Spain.

As handled by the study authors: Reference gene primer amplification in the assay estimated nucleated cell counts. Profiled with immunoSEQ multiplex PCR; TCRdb holds only in-frame clones, not every one. That table is the source of V, J and clone size, and D and trimming were worked out from the DNA. The profile shows around 180,000 clones, about 80% of them singletons. The source is a human donor in a cohort sampled during active COVID-19. The specimen was peripheral blood.

The chain's CDR3 is CASSESRAPNLGDYGYTF. In DNA, the CDR3 is TGTGCCAGCAGCGAGTCCCGGGCTCCGAACCTAGGGGACTATGGCTACACCTTC. V and J are TRBV9 and TRBJ1-2, with D perhaps matching TRBD1 (5 bases). The ends were cut back, 3 bases at V and 3 bases at J, with 24 bases in the middle. The CDR3 runs 18 residues. Germline V gene data show CDR1 as SGDLS and CDR2 as YYNGEE.